The 24 T cell receptor beta chains below come from one sample, sequenced in a study of cytotoxic CD8 clonotypes in ibrutinib-treated CLL. Generated by immunoSEQ multiplex PCR, the TCRdb table keeps only in-frame clones and is missing some. Of about 76,000 clones listed, roughly 80% are singletons. The source was PBMCs, collected after 24 months of ibrutinib treatment. Receptors originate from a human donor with chronic lymphocytic leukemia.

CDR3 nucleotide sequence: TGTGCCAGCAGCCAAGGGCTAGCGGGAAACAATGAGCAGTTCTTC. Translated, it gives CASSQGLAGNNEQFF. This chain uses TRBV14 with TRBJ2-1; 9 bases agree with TRBD2. The CDR3 has 15 amino acids. Germline V gene sequence: CDR1 SGHDN, CDR2 FVKESK. V lost 1 base, J lost 5 bases, and 3 bases stayed unmatched.

V and J are TRBV15 and TRBJ2-7, with 10 bases aligning to TRBD2. CDR1 and CDR2 from the germline V gene are LNHNV and YYDKDF (reference sequence). The CDR3 spans 16 residues. The V gene end was trimmed by 5 bases and the J gene end by 7 bases; junction bases not matched to a gene: 14. The CDR3 loop is CATSRGSGRAKGEQYF. The CDR3 region has the DNA TGTGCCACCAGCCGGGGAAGCGGGAGGGCCAAGGGGGAGCAGTACTTC.

The chain has TRBV7-9 and TRBJ2-7; 8 nucleotides align to TRBD2. Germline V gene data show CDR1 as SEHNR and CDR2 as FQNEAQ (reference sequence). This CDR3 is 15 amino acids long. V lost 5 bases, J lost 3 bases, and 9 bases stayed unmatched. The CDR3 DNA reads TGTGCCAGCAGCAGTCTAGCGGGCCTTGACTACGAGCAGTACTTC. This codes for CASSSLAGLDYEQYF.

This clone showed up just a few times. The chain links TRBV7-2 to TRBJ2-2; 7 positions agree with TRBD1. From germline, CDR1 is SGHTA and CDR2 FQGNSA. Germline trimming cut 2 bases from V and 9 bases from J; bases unmatched to any gene: 12. This CDR3 has 16 residues. The CDR3 region is CASSLSGLIGGRELFF. The DNA for the CDR3 is TGTGCCAGCAGCTTAAGCGGATTAATAGGGGGCCGGGAGCTGTTTTTT.

The rearrangement uses TRBV28 and TRBJ2-1, with D uncertain. In germline, CDR1 is MDHEN, CDR2 SYDVKM. With 6 bases removed from V and 8 bases from J, the gap between germline ends came to 8 bases. The CDR3 runs 11 residues. CDR3 in DNA: TGTGCCAGCAGACGGTGGGATGAGCAGTTCTTC. Translation: CASRRWDEQFF.

The chain combines TRBV5-1 with TRBJ2-3, with TRBD2 as a possible D gene (6 bases). Per germline, CDR1 SGHRS and CDR2 YFSETQ. The CDR3 loop spans 17 amino acids. V was clipped by 4 bases and J by 2 bases, with 20 bases between them. The CDR3 sequence: CASSLGFGRTFTDTQYF. CDR3 DNA: TGCGCCAGCAGCCTGGGGTTCGGGAGAACTTTCACAGATACGCAGTATTTT. The variable domain in full, completed from reference TRBV5-1 and TRBJ2-3, reads KAGVTQTPRYLIKTRGQQVTLSCSPISGHRSVSWYQQTPGQGLQFLFEYFSETQRNKGNFPGRFSGRQFSNSRSEMNVSTLELGDSALYLCASSLGFGRTFTDTQYFGPGTRLTVL.

V gene TRBV7-9 combines with J gene TRBJ2-1; possibly TRBD2 for D (7 bases). This CDR3 has 18 residues. V was pared by 8 bases and J by 4 bases, with 27 bases between. Per the germline V gene, CDR1 is SEHNR and CDR2 is FQNEAQ (reference sequence). CDR3 DNA: TGTGCCAGCCCTCGAGGGGGGGGAGGGCCAGTTCAGTACAATGAGCAGTTCTTC. This gives the protein CASPRGGGGPVQYNEQFF.

The rearrangement uses TRBV5-1 and TRBJ1-1; D gene unclear. Looked up from germline, CDR1 is SGHRS and CDR2 is YFSETQ. Trimming left V 2 bases short and J 1 base short, with 9 bases between. This CDR3 region has 14 residues. The CDR3 reads CASSLGHPNTEAFF. The CDR3 coding sequence is TGCGCCAGCAGCTTAGGTCACCCGAACACTGAAGCTTTCTTT.

The chain links TRBV5-6 to TRBJ2-7, with D uncertain. The germline V gene encodes CDR1 SGHDT and CDR2 YYEEEE. The length of the CDR3 is 14 residues. The V gene lost 2 bases and the J gene lost 4 bases, with 13 bases spanning the gap. Here the CDR3 reads CASSLRYSYYEQYF. CDR3 DNA sequence: TGTGCCAGCAGCTTAAGGTATTCTTATTACGAGCAGTACTTC.

V gene TRBV7-2 combines with J gene TRBJ2-7; 12 bases line up with TRBD2. The V gene end was trimmed by 4 bases and the J gene end by 6 bases; junction bases not matched to a gene: 10. Germline values: CDR1 SGHTA, CDR2 FQGNSA. The CDR3 runs to 16 residues. CDR3 DNA sequence: TGTGCCAGCAGCTCGACCCGACTAGCGGGAGTGTTCGAGCAGTACTTC. Amino acid sequence: CASSSTRLAGVFEQYF.

The rearrangement uses TRBV2 and TRBJ2-5; TRBD1 might be the D (5 bases). This CDR3 is 14 amino acids long. Germline lookup yields CDR1 SNHLY and CDR2 FYNNEI. V was clipped by 5 bases and J by 1 base, with 11 bases between them. The CDR3 sequence is CASSRLRAQETQYF. The CDR3 DNA follows: TGTGCCAGCAGTAGGCTCAGGGCCCAAGAGACCCAGTACTTC.

The rearrangement joins TRBV5-5 to TRBJ2-7; D possibly corresponds to TRBD2 (6 bases). CDR1 and CDR2 (germline): SGHKS, YYEKEE (reference sequence). There are 14 residues in the CDR3. Trimming removed 0 bases at V and 2 bases at J, with 9 bases between. The CDR3 region has the DNA TGTGCCAGCAGCTTGGGCCCGGGGGCCTACGAGCAGTACTTC. The encoded protein is CASSLGPGAYEQYF.

The chain joins TRBV5-1 to TRBJ2-3; 9 bases match TRBD1. V gave up 6 bases and J gave up 6 bases; unmatched junction bases: 11. This CDR3 has 15 residues. Germline values: CDR1 SGHRS, CDR2 YFSETQ. The CDR3: CASNTGTGLRDTQYF. As DNA, the CDR3 is TGCGCCAGCAACACCGGGACAGGGCTTCGGGATACGCAGTATTTT.

The chain links TRBV5-1 to TRBJ1-2; a weak D match, TRBD1 (5 bases). Deletions cut 4 bases from V and 3 bases from J, with 10 bases between. CDR1 SGHRS and CDR2 YFSETQ come from the germline V gene. The CDR3 length is 13 residues. CDR3 coding DNA: TGCGCCAGCAGCGCTGGGACGGACTATGGCTACACCTTC. Protein: CASSAGTDYGYTF.

This chain connects TRBV7-2 to TRBJ2-1; 10 nucleotides agree with TRBD1. Germline V CDR1 and CDR2: SGHTA, FQGNSA. The CDR3 covers 16 residues. Trimming cost V 4 bases and J 4 bases; bases outside gene matches: 7. The DNA for the CDR3 is TGTGCCAGCAGCTCACCGAGGACAGGGGGATACAATGAGCAGTTCTTC. Protein sequence: CASSSPRTGGYNEQFF.

The rearrangement links TRBV7-2 to TRBJ1-5; no clear D. The CDR3 is 15 residues long. CDR1 and CDR2 from the germline V gene are SGHTA and FQGNSA. Deletions cut 1 base from V and 2 bases from J, with 9 bases between. Written as DNA, the CDR3 is TGTGCCAGCAGCTTAGGAGGGTCGGGCAATCAGCCCCAGCATTTT. Translated: CASSLGGSGNQPQHF. Drawing the rest from reference TRBV7-2 and TRBJ1-5, the complete variable domain is GAGVSQSPSNKVTEKGKDVELRCDPISGHTALYWYRQSLGQGLEFLIYFQGNSAPDKSGLPSDRFSAERTGGSVSTLTIQRTQQEDSAVYLCASSLGGSGNQPQHFGDGTRLSIL.

This rearrangement joins TRBV5-1 to TRBJ2-7; 8 positions agree with TRBD1. Germline-derived CDR1 and CDR2 are SGHRS and YFSETQ. V was pared by 7 bases and J by 3 bases, with 9 bases of the junction left unmatched. This CDR3 comprises 14 residues. In nucleotides, the CDR3 is TGCGCCAGCCAAACAACAGGGGGGAGCTACGAGCAGTACTTC. It encodes CASQTTGGSYEQYF.

This chain uses TRBV6-7 with TRBJ2-1; 8 bases agree with TRBD2. TRBV6-7 is treated as an ORF (open reading frame) with a function not yet certain. The CDR3 spans 16 residues. Unmatched junction bases numbered 12, after V lost 6 bases and J lost 5 bases. CDR3 coding DNA: TGTGCCAGCAGCCCCTCCCCAGCGGGAGCCCACAATGAGCAGTTCTTC. Amino acid sequence: CASSPSPAGAHNEQFF.

The chain combines TRBV28 with TRBJ2-3; D call uncertain. The CDR3 length is 13 residues. CDR1 and CDR2 (germline): MDHEN, SYDVKM. V gave up 8 bases and J gave up 2 bases, with 11 bases separating them. CDR3 DNA: TGTGCCAGCTCTTCGAGTAACACAGATACGCAGTATTTT. Translation: CASSSSNTDTQYF.

The chain joins TRBV6-5 to TRBJ2-1; 14 positions match TRBD2. This CDR3 contains 15 residues. The junction had 2 bases not matched to a gene; V was cut back by 6 bases and J by 4 bases. The germline V gene has CDR1 MNHEY and CDR2 SVGAGI. As DNA, the CDR3 is TGTGCCAGCAGACGACTAGCGGGAGGGTACAATGAGCAGTTCTTC. Translation: CASRRLAGGYNEQFF.

V is TRBV6-1 and J is TRBJ2-1; no clear D gene. This CDR3 has 14 amino acids. Trimming removed 3 bases at V and 3 bases at J, with 9 bases between. Germline V lookup: CDR1 MNHNS, CDR2 SASEGT. The CDR3 sequence is CASSETASYNEQFF. CDR3 coding DNA: TGTGCCAGCAGTGAGACGGCCAGCTACAATGAGCAGTTCTTC.

This clone was recorded once. The chain employs TRBV5-4 and TRBJ1-3, with 8 bases fitting TRBD1. Losses at the gene ends were 3 bases for V and 4 bases for J; bases not matched to a gene: 6. Germline CDR1 reads SGHNT; CDR2 reads YYREEE (reference sequence). The CDR3 runs 15 residues. The CDR3 region is CASSSQGAEGNTIYF. CDR3 in DNA: TGTGCCAGCAGCTCCCAGGGGGCGGAAGGAAACACCATATATTTT.

The V gene is TRBV18, the J gene TRBJ1-5; D gene unclear. Germline loops: CDR1 KGHSH, CDR2 LQKENI. The germline V and J ends were trimmed by 0 bases and 1 base, with 10 bases remaining between them. The CDR3 is made up of 16 amino acids. DNA for the CDR3: TGTGCCAGCTCACCACCGCTGGAGATGAGCAATCAGCCCCAGCATTTT. Translated: CASSPPLEMSNQPQHF.

The rearrangement uses TRBV5-5 and TRBJ2-7, with a weak D call TRBD1 (6 bases). Germline CDR1 is SGHKS and CDR2 is YYEKEE (reference sequence). There are 13 residues in the CDR3. V was trimmed by 4 bases and J by 1 base, leaving 9 bases between them. This chain's CDR3 is CASSGTPSYEQYF. CDR3 DNA: TGTGCCAGCAGCGGGACACCATCCTACGAGCAGTACTTC. Based on the CDR3 plus reference TRBV5-5 and TRBJ2-7, the full variable domain is DAGVTQSPTHLIKTRGQQVTLRCSPISGHKSVSWYQQVLGQGPQFIFQYYEKEERGRGNFPDRFSARQFPNYSSELNVNALLLGDSALYLCASSGTPSYEQYFGPGTRLTVT.